This T cell receptor beta chain was sequenced during a study of T cells in Graves' hyperthyroidism and ophthalmopathy. Turning to this clonotype: Its antigen is currently unknown.

TCR beta CDR3 sequences were amplified from RNA transcripts. In the first-round RT-PCR of the TCR CDR3, the HTBI primer set was used. TCRdb redid the calling of the multiplex PCR reads with MiXCR, one entry per CDR3 protein. The repertoire holds some 490,000 distinct CDR3 sequences, with about 20% as singletons. Findings and limits, study-wide: Most thyroid-expanded clonotypes above 0.001 were also found in blood.

The sequencing input was blood. The clonotype was recovered from a woman in her seventies with Graves' ophthalmopathy.

The CDR3 reads CASSSTERGYGYTF. The CDR3 nucleotides are TGTGCCAGCAGTTCCACGGAGAGGGGTTATGGCTACACCTTC. The rearrangement links TRBV28 to TRBJ1-2; a weak D match, TRBD1 (5 bases). CDR3 length: 14 amino acids. The V gene's germline CDR1 is MDHEN and CDR2 SYDVKM. V was cut by 4 bases and J by 5 bases, with 14 bases left in between.